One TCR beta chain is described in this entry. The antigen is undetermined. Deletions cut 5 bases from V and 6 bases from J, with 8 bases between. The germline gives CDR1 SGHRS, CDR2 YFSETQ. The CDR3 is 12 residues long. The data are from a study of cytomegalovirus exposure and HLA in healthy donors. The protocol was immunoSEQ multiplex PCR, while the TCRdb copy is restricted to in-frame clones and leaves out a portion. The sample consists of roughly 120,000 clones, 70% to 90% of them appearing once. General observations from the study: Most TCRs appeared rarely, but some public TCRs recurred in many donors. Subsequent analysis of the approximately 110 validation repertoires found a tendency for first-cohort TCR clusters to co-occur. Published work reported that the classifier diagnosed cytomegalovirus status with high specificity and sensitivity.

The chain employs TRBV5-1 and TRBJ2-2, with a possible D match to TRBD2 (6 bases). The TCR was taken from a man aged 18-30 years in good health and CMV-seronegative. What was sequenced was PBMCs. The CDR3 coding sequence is TGCGCCAGCAGTGGGGGGTCCGGGGAGCTGTTTTTT. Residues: CASSGGSGELFF.